The clone carrying this T cell receptor beta chain was detected only a few times. Antigen unknown. V was clipped by 8 bases and J by 4 bases; unmatched bases: 9. CDR1 and CDR2 from the germline V gene are SNHLY and FYNNEI. This CDR3 contains 16 residues. These data originate in a study of T cell repertoires in cytomegalovirus infection. At the level of the study: It was the public TCR beta signatures that indicated both CMV infection and matching HLA type.

Study observations and caveats: HLA-C-restricted CMV clonotypes gave the most frequent clonotype in two of eight donors. Accumulated public TCR beta family frequency recognized individuals carrying CMV together with the relevant HLA.

TCRdb passed the reads through MiXCR, listing each CDR3 protein once. This table holds about 680,000 distinct CDR3 sequences, approximately 24% found once. The chain couples TRBV2 to TRBJ1-4, with 11 bases identical to TRBD1. The origin of this receptor is a human donor in good health (CMV status not recorded). Some clones in this sample may be carry-over from other donors' samples. The sample taken for sequencing was CD8+ T cells from PBMCs. DNA of the CDR3: TGTGCCAGCCGGCGGACAGGGGGCGCCGGTAATGAAAAACTGTTTTTT. Its translation: CASRRTGGAGNEKLFF.